This TCR beta chain emerged from a study of control samples from healthy donors and cancer patients. Sequencing used immunoSEQ multiplex PCR; TCRdb keeps in-frame clones, though not all of them. The sample yields about 110,000 clones, 83% seen once. CDR1 KGHSH and CDR2 LQKENI come from the germline V gene. This CDR3 has 14 residues. The J segment lost 4 bases and the V segment lost 6 bases, leaving 9 bases of the junction unmatched. Sequencing input: blood. The TCR originated in a woman between 50 and 59 years old in good health. The genes are TRBV18 and TRBJ2-7, with 7 positions matching TRBD1. The CDR3, as DNA: TGTGCCAGCTCCCAAACAGGGGAAAAATACGAGCAGTACTTC. This encodes CASSQTGEKYEQYF.